The clone carrying this TCR beta chain came up a few times. Its antigen is as yet unknown. This CDR3 contains 17 residues. The J segment lost 0 bases and the V segment lost 5 bases, leaving 14 bases of the junction unmatched. Germline V gene data show CDR1 as DFQATT and CDR2 as SNEGSKA (reference sequence). Each CDR3 protein is one row after TCRdb ran MiXCR on the 5' RACE reads. The table shows nearly 900,000 distinct CDR3 sequences, with over 9% occurring only once. This sample is part of a study of identical twins. Overall study findings and caveats: With beta out-of-frame sequences, excess sharing by twins was weaker. Carriage of fewer insertions was seen in abundant cord blood beta clonotypes, whereas memory repertoires showed none.

This sample was shared with a second study, whose subject was yellow fever vaccine responses in identical twins.

This receptor was obtained from a woman younger than 30 in good health. The chain combines TRBV20-1 with TRBJ2-3; TRBD2 agrees at 7 bases. Sequenced sample: PBMCs. CDR3 sequence reads: CSAPPLRAGRSTDTQYF. CDR3 coding DNA: TGCAGTGCTCCCCCACTCAGAGCGGGGCGCAGCACAGATACGCAGTATTTT.